The T cell receptor beta chain under discussion was sequenced for a study of shared clonotypes between healthy human individuals. Division of CD4+ cells produced a CD45RA+ naive subset and a CD45RA-negative memory subset. The CDR3 sequence is 15 residues long. Trimming took off 6 bases at V and 2 bases at J, with 15 bases between the two ends. The germline gives CDR1 ENHRY, CDR2 SYGVKD. Overall study findings and caveats: All-four-donor shared clonotypes had higher generation probabilities than non-shared clonotypes did.

Sequencing was at deep level. Profiled with immunoSEQ multiplex PCR; TCRdb holds only in-frame clones, not every one. The table includes 1.6 million or so clones, approximately 97% detected once. Note on this clone: Its cognate antigen is unknown.

The sequencing sample was made of naive CD4+ T cells sorted from blood. Subset in this sample: CD45RA+ positively selected. V usage is TRBV10-3 and J usage is TRBJ2-3; D possibly corresponds to TRBD1 (5 bases). The TCR was taken from a man under 40 in good health. CDR3: CAISRTNTHTDTQYF. The CDR3, as DNA: TGTGCCATCAGCCGGACAAACACCCACACAGATACGCAGTATTTT.